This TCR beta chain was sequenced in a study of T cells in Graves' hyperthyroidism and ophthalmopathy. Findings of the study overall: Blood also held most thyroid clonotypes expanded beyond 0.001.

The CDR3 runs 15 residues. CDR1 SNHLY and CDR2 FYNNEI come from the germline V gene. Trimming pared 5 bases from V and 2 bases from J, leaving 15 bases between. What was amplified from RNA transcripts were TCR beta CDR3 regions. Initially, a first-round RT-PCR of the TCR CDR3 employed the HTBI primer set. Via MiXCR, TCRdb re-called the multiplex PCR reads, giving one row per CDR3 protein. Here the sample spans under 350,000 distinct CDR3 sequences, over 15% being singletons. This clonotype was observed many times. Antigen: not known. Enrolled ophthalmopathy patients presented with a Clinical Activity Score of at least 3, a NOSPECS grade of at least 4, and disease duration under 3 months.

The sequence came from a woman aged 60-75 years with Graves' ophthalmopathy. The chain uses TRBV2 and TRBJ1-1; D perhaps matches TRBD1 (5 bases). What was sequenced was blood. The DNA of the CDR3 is TGTGCCAGCAGTCCAACCGGGACCGTTAACACTGAAGCTTTCTTT. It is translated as CASSPTGTVNTEAFF.